Listed below are T cell receptor beta chains from one sample, sequenced in a study of T cells in tumors after PD-1 blockade. Using immunoSEQ multiplex PCR, the repertoire was profiled, and TCRdb retains in-frame clones only, with some absent. The sample has tens of thousands of clones; approximately 73% are singletons. The sample here was PBMCs, taken after anti-PD-1 treatment. These receptors came from a human donor with basal cell carcinoma. CDR3s include the opening cysteine and the closing phenylalanine or tryptophan. Fields, in order: CDR3 protein, CDR3 DNA, clone size, J gene, V gene, D gene. D genes are given only for firm matches. A clone size is listed for some rows: how often the clone was seen (once, few, many), or a class if it is expanded.

CDR3: CASSQDPGGFGEQYF; DNA: TGCGCCAGCAGCCAAGATCCAGGGGGATTCGGCGAGCAGTACTTC; size: many; J: TRBJ2-7; V: TRBV4-1; D: TRBD1
CDR3: CASSSSGGSPIIRPLHF; DNA: TGTGCCAGCAGCTCTTCAGGGGGTTCTCCTATAATTCGGCCCCTCCACTTT; size: -; J: TRBJ1-6; V: TRBV7-2; D: TRBD1
CDR3: CASSYSEYRGMEAFF; DNA: TGTGCCAGCAGTTACTCGGAGTACAGGGGAATGGAAGCTTTCTTT; size: -; J: TRBJ1-1; V: TRBV6-2/TRBV6-3; D: TRBD1
CDR3: CASSEQTSGDTQYF; DNA: TGTGCCAGCAGTGAACAGACTTCGGGAGATACGCAGTATTTT; size: -; J: TRBJ2-3; V: TRBV6-1; D: -
CDR3: CASSPFSDGAPLHF; DNA: TGTGCCAGCAGTCCCTTCAGCGACGGGGCACCCCTCCACTTT; size: -; J: TRBJ1-6; V: TRBV6-5; D: -
CDR3: CASSLQGASETQYF; DNA: TGTGCCAGCAGTTTACAGGGGGCGTCAGAGACCCAGTACTTC; size: -; J: TRBJ2-5; V: TRBV2; D: TRBD1
CDR3: CASSSTRGGANVLTF; DNA: TGTGCTAGCAGCTCAACCCGGGGTGGGGCCAACGTCCTGACTTTC; size: -; J: TRBJ2-6; V: TRBV7-7; D: -
CDR3: CASSHLPWGGYTF; DNA: TGTGCCAGCAGTCATCTCCCTTGGGGAGGCTACACCTTC; size: -; J: TRBJ1-2; V: TRBV28; D: -
CDR3: CASSHREIKTEAFF; DNA: TGTGCCAGCAGTCACAGGGAAATCAAGACTGAAGCTTTCTTT; size: -; J: TRBJ1-1; V: TRBV6-2/TRBV6-3; D: -
CDR3: CASSLTEYGGGVKDTQYF; DNA: TGTGCCAGCAGCCTTACCGAGTACGGCGGGGGGGTAAAAGATACGCAGTATTTT; size: once; J: TRBJ2-3; V: TRBV11-2; D: TRBD2
CDR3: CASSPWTGDGGYTF; DNA: TGTGCCAGCAGTCCTTGGACAGGGGACGGTGGCTACACCTTC; size: once; J: TRBJ1-2; V: TRBV2; D: TRBD1
CDR3: CASSPIGSGAGSTEAFF; DNA: TGTGCCAGCAGCCCTATTGGGTCAGGGGCAGGAAGCACTGAAGCTTTCTTT; size: -; J: TRBJ1-1; V: TRBV28; D: -
CDR3: CASSSSPIQVLNTEAFF; DNA: TGTGCCAGCAGCTCCAGCCCCATCCAAGTCCTGAACACTGAAGCTTTCTTT; size: -; J: TRBJ1-1; V: TRBV14; D: -
CDR3: CAGGQAHNEQFF; DNA: TGTGCCGGAGGACAGGCGCACAATGAGCAGTTCTTC; size: once; J: TRBJ2-1; V: TRBV6-5; D: TRBD1
CDR3: CAISESTSGVNEQFF; DNA: TGTGCCATCAGTGAGTCCACTAGCGGGGTCAATGAGCAGTTCTTC; size: -; J: TRBJ2-1; V: TRBV10-3; D: TRBD2
CDR3: CASSEQGKRTEAFF; DNA: TGTGCCAGCAGCGAACAGGGAAAGCGGACTGAAGCTTTCTTT; size: -; J: TRBJ1-1; V: TRBV7-2; D: -
CDR3: CASSLSSGAYEQYF; DNA: TGTGCCAGCAGCTTGAGTAGCGGGGCCTACGAGCAGTACTTC; size: many; J: TRBJ2-7; V: TRBV5-4; D: TRBD2
CDR3: CAISGGGNRGGYTF; DNA: TGTGCCATCAGTGGGGGCGGGAACAGAGGAGGCTACACCTTC; size: -; J: TRBJ1-2; V: TRBV10-3; D: -
CDR3: CASSAYTSNEQFF; DNA: TGTGCCAGCAGCGCTTACACTAGCAATGAGCAGTTCTTC; size: -; J: TRBJ2-1; V: TRBV7-9; D: -
CDR3: CASSRDRAEAFF; DNA: TGTGCCAGCAGTAGGGACAGGGCCGAAGCTTTCTTT; size: -; J: TRBJ1-1; V: TRBV2; D: TRBD1
CDR3: CATSDLTSGPSTDTQYF; DNA: TGTGCCACCAGTGATTTGACTAGCGGGCCGAGCACAGATACGCAGTATTTT; size: -; J: TRBJ2-3; V: TRBV24-1; D: TRBD2
CDR3: CASSSGNSGNTIYF; DNA: TGTGCCAGCAGCTCGGGGAACTCTGGAAACACCATATATTTT; size: few; J: TRBJ1-3; V: TRBV5-5; D: -
CDR3: CASAPISGANVLTF; DNA: TGTGCCAGCGCGCCAATCTCTGGGGCCAACGTCCTGACTTTC; size: -; J: TRBJ2-6; V: TRBV28; D: -
CDR3: CATSDLNQPQHF; DNA: TGTGCCACCAGTGACCTCAATCAGCCCCAGCATTTT; size: -; J: TRBJ1-5; V: TRBV24-1; D: -
CDR3: CASSHALGLLPHF; DNA: TGTGCCAGCAGCCACGCCTTGGGACTCCTTCCGCACTTC; size: -; J: TRBJ2-5; V: TRBV7-9; D: -
CDR3: CASSEALDYGYTF; DNA: TGTGCCAGCAGTGAAGCGCTGGATTATGGCTACACCTTC; size: medium-sized; J: TRBJ1-2; V: TRBV2; D: -
CDR3: CASSPLGADTQYF; DNA: TGTGCCAGCTCACCCCTCGGGGCGGATACGCAGTATTTT; size: once; J: TRBJ2-3; V: TRBV18; D: -
CDR3: CAWKSAGTSGNTIYF; DNA: TGTGCCTGGAAATCAGCCGGGACCTCTGGAAACACCATATATTTT; size: -; J: TRBJ1-3; V: TRBV30; D: -
CDR3: CASRTGQADTEAFF; DNA: TGTGCCAGCAGGACGGGACAGGCCGACACTGAAGCTTTCTTT; size: once; J: TRBJ1-1; V: TRBV6-5; D: TRBD1
CDR3: CASSLEGREATDTQYF; DNA: TGCGCCAGCAGCTTGGAAGGCAGGGAGGCGACAGATACGCAGTATTTT; size: -; J: TRBJ2-3; V: TRBV5-1; D: -
CDR3: CASSRVAASGQTQYF; DNA: TGTGCCAGCAGCCGCGTGGCGGCTAGCGGACAGACCCAGTACTTC; size: once; J: TRBJ2-5; V: TRBV3-1/TRBV3-2; D: TRBD2
CDR3: CASSRSAVTYEQYF; DNA: TGTGCCAGTAGTAGGTCGGCAGTAACCTACGAGCAGTACTTC; size: -; J: TRBJ2-7; V: TRBV19; D: -
CDR3: CASSGWGAGDSNEQFF; DNA: TGCGCCAGCAGCGGCTGGGGAGCGGGCGATTCCAATGAGCAGTTCTTC; size: -; J: TRBJ2-1; V: TRBV10-2; D: -
CDR3: CASMRGNQETQYF; DNA: TGTGCCAGCATGAGGGGAAACCAAGAGACCCAGTACTTC; size: -; J: TRBJ2-5; V: TRBV25-1; D: -
CDR3: CASSINFGPYEQYF; DNA: TGTGCCAGTAGTATTAATTTCGGTCCCTACGAGCAGTACTTC; size: -; J: TRBJ2-7; V: TRBV19; D: -
CDR3: CASSLVQGASGELFF; DNA: TGTGCCAGCAGCTTAGTACAGGGGGCGAGCGGGGAGCTGTTTTTT; size: -; J: TRBJ2-2; V: TRBV7-2; D: TRBD1